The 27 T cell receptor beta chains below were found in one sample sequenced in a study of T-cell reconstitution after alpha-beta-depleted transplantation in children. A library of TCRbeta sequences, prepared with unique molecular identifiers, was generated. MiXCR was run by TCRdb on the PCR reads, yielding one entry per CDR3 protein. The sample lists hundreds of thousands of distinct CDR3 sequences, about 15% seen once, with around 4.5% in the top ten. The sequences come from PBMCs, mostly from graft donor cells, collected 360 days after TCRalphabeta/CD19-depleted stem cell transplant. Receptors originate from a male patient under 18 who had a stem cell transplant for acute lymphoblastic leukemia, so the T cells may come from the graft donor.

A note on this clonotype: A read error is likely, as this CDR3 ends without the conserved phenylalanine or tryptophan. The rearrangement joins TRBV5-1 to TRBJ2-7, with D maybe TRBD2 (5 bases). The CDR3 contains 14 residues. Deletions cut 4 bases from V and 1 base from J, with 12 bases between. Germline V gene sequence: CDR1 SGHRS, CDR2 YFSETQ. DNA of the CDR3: TGCGCCAGCAGCGAAGGACTGGGATCCTACGAGCAGTACTCC. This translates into CASSEGLGSYEQYS.

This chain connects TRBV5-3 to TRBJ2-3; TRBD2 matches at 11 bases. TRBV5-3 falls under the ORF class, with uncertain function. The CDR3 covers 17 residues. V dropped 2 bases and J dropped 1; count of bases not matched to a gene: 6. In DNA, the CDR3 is TGTGCCAGAAGCTTTTTCACTAGCGGGAGAGGCACAGATACGCAGTATTTT. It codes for CARSFFTSGRGTDTQYF.

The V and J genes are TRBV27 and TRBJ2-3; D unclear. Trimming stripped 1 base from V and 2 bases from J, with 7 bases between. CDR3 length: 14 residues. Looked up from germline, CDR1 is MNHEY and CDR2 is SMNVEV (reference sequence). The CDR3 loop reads CASSLLQLTDTQYF. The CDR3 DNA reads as TGTGCCAGCAGTTTATTACAGCTCACAGATACGCAGTATTTT.

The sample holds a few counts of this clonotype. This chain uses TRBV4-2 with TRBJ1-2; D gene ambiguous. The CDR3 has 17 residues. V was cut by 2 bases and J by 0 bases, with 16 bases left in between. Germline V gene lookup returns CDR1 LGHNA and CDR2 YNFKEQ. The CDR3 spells CASSQRTNSRSNYGYTF. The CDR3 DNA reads TGTGCCAGCAGCCAACGTACGAACAGCAGATCTAACTATGGCTACACCTTC.

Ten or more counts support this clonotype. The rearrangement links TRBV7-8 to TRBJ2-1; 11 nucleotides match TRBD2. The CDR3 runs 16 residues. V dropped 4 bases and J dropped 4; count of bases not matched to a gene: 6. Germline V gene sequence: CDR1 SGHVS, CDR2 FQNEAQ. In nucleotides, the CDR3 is TGTGCCAGCAGCTCAGGACTAGCGGGTGATTACAATGAGCAGTTCTTC. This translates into CASSSGLAGDYNEQFF.

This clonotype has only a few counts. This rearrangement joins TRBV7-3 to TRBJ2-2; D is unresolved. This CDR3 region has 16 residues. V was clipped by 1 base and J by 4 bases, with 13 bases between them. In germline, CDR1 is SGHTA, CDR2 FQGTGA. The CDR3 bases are TGTGCCAGCAGCTTAAGGCAGGACCACTTCACCGGGGAGCTGTTTTTT. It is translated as CASSLRQDHFTGELFF.

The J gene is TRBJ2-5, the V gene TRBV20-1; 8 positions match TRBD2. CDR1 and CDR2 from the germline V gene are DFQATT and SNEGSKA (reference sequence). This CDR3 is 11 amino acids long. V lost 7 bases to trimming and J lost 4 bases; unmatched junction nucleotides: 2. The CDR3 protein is CSGAGGETQYF. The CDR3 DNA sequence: TGCAGTGGGGCGGGAGGAGAGACCCAGTACTTC.

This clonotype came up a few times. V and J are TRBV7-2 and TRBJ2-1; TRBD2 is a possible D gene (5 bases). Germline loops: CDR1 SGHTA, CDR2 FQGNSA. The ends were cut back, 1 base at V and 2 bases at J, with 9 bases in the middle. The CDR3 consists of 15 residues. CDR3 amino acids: CASSLEAATYNEQFF. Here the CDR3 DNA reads TGTGCCAGCAGCTTAGAAGCGGCTACCTACAATGAGCAGTTCTTC. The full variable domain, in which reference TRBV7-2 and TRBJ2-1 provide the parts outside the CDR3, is GAGVSQSPSNKVTEKGKDVELRCDPISGHTALYWYRQSLGQGLEFLIYFQGNSAPDKSGLPSDRFSAERTGGSVSTLTIQRTQQEDSAVYLCASSLEAATYNEQFFGPGTRLTVL.

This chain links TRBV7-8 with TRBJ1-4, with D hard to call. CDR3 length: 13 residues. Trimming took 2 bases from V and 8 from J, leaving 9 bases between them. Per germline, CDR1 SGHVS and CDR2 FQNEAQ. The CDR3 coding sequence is TGTGCCAGCAGCTTAAGATCTGGGGAAAAACTGTTTTTT. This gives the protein CASSLRSGEKLFF.

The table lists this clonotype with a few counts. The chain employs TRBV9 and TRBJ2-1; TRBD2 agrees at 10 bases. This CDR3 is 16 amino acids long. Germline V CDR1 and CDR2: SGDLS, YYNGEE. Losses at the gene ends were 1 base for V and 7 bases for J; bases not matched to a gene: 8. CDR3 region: CASSVSLTSGTNEQFF. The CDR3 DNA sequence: TGTGCCAGCAGCGTATCCCTCACTAGCGGGACTAATGAGCAGTTCTTC.

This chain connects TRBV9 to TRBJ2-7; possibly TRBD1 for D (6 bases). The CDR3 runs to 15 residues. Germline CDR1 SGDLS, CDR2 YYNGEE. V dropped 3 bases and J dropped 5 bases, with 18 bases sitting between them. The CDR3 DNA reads TGTGCCAGCAGCGCAGTGGGACATCAGGGGAACGAGCAGTACTTC. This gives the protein CASSAVGHQGNEQYF. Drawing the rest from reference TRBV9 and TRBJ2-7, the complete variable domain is DSGVTQTPKHLITATGQRVTLRCSPRSGDLSVYWYQQSLDQGLQFLIQYYNGEERAKGNILERFSAQQFPDLHSELNLSSLELGDSALYFCASSAVGHQGNEQYFGPGTRLTVT.

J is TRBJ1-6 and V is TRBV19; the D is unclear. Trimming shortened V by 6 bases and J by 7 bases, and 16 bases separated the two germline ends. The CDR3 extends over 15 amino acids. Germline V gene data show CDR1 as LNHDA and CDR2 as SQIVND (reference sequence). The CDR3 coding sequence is TGTGCCAGTAGCACCCAGGACCGCGGGAATTCACCCCTCCACTTT. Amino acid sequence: CASSTQDRGNSPLHF.

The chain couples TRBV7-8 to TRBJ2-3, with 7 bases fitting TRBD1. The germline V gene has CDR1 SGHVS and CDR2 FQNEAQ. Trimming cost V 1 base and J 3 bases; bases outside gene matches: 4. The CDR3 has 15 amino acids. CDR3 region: CASSLEDRVTDTQYF. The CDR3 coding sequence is TGTGCCAGCAGCTTAGAAGACAGGGTGACAGATACGCAGTATTTT.

CDR3 amino acids: CASSVGLAGGSGELFF. The CDR3 DNA reads TGTGCCAGTAGTGTGGGACTAGCGGGAGGATCCGGGGAGCTGTTTTTT. J is TRBJ2-2 and V is TRBV19; 15 bases are a match to TRBD2. Germline trimming cut 5 bases from V and 6 bases from J; bases unmatched to any gene: 4. CDR1 is LNHDA and CDR2 is SQIVND in the germline V gene (reference sequence). The CDR3 is 16 amino acids.

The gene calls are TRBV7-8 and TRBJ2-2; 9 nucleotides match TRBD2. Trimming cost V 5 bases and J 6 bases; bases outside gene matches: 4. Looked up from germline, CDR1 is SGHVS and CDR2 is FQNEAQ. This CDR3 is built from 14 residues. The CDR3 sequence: CASSKGLAPGELFF. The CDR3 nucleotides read TGTGCCAGCAGCAAGGGACTAGCCCCCGGGGAGCTGTTTTTT.

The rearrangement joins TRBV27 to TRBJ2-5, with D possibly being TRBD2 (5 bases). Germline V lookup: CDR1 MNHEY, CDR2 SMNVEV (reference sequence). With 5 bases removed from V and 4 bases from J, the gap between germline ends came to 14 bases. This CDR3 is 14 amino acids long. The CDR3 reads CASSPLWAGETQYF. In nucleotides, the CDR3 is TGTGCCAGCAGTCCCTTGTGGGCGGGAGAGACCCAGTACTTC.

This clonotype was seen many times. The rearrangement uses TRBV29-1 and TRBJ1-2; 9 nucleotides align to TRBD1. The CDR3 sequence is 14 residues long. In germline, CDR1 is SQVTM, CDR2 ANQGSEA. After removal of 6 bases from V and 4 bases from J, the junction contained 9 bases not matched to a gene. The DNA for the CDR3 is TGCAGCGTGAGGAACAGGGGGCGCGGCTATGGCTACACCTTC. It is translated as CSVRNRGRGYGYTF.

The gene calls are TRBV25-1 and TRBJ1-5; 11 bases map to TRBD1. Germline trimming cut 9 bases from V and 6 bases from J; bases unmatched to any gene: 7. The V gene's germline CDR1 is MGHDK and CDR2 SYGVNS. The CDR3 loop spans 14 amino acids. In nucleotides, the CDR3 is TGTGCCAGTTCCGGGACAGGGGGTTTTCAGCCCCAGCATTTT. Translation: CASSGTGGFQPQHF. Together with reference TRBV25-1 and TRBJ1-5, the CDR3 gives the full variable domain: EADIYQTPRYLVIGTGKKITLECSQTMGHDKMYWYQQDPGMELHLIHYSYGVNSTEKGDLSSESTVSRIRTEHFPLTLESARPSHTSQYLCASSGTGGFQPQHFGDGTRLSIL.

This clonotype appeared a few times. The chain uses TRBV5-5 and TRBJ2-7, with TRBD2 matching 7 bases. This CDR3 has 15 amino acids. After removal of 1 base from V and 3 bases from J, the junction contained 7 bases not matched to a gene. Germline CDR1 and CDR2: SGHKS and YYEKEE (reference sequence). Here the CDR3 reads CASSLSSASGYEQYF. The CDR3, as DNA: TGTGCCAGCAGCTTGTCATCGGCTAGCGGCTACGAGCAGTACTTC. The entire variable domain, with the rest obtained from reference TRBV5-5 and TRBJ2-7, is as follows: DAGVTQSPTHLIKTRGQQVTLRCSPISGHKSVSWYQQVLGQGPQFIFQYYEKEERGRGNFPDRFSARQFPNYSSELNVNALLLGDSALYLCASSLSSASGYEQYFGPGTRLTVT.

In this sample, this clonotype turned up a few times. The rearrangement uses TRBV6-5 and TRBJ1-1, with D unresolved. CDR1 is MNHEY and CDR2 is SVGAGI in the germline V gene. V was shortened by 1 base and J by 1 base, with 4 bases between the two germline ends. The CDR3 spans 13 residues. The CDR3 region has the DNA TGTGCCAGCAGTTACTTAGAGAACACTGAAGCTTTCTTT. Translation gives CASSYLENTEAFF.

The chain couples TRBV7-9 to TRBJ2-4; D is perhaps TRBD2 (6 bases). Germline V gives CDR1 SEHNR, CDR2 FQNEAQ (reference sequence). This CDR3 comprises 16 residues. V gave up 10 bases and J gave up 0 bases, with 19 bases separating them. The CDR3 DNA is TGTGCCAATTCTGATGGGGACTTCCTAGCCAAAAACATTCAGTACTTC. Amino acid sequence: CANSDGDFLAKNIQYF.

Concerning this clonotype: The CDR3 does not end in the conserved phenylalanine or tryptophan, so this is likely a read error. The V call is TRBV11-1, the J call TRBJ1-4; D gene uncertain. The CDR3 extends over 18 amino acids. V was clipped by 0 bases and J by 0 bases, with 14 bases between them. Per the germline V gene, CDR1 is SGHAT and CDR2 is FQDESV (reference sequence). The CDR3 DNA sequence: TGTGCCAGCAGCTTAGCTCTCAGGACCTTTGCAACTAATGAAAAACTGTTTTCT. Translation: CASSLALRTFATNEKLFS.

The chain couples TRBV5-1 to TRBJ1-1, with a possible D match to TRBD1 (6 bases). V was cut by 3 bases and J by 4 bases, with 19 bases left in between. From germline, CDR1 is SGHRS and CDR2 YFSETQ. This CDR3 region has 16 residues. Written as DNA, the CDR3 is TGCGCCAGCAGCTGGGGGGCGAGGGGGATTACCACTGAAGCTTTCTTT. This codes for CASSWGARGITTEAFF.

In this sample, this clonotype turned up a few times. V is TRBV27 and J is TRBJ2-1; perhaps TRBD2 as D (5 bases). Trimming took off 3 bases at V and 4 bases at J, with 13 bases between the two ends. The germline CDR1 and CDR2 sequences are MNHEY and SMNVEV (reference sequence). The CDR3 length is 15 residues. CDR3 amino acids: CASSFRTGSYNEQFF. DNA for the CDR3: TGTGCCAGCAGTTTTAGAACGGGATCGTACAATGAGCAGTTCTTC.

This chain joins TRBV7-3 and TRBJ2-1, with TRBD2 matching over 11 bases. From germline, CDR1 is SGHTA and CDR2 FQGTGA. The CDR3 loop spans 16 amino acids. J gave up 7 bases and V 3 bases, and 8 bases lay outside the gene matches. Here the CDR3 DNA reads TGTGCCAGCAGCTTGGTTAGCGGGAGGGCCAGGAATGAGCAGTTCTTC. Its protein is CASSLVSGRARNEQFF.

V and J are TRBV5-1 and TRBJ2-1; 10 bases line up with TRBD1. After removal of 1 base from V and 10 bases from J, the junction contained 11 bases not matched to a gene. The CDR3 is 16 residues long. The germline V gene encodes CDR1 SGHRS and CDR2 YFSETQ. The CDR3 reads CASSLSSGTGVWEQFF. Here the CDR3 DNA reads TGCGCCAGCAGCTTGAGTTCCGGGACAGGGGTTTGGGAGCAGTTCTTC.

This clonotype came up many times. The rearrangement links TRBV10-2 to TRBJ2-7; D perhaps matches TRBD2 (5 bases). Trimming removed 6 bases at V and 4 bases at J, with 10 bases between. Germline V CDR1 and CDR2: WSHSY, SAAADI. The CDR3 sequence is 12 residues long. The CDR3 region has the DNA TGCGCCAGCAGGTCGGGGTTTTACGAGCAGTACTTC. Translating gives CASRSGFYEQYF.